This TCR beta chain was identified during a study of blood T cell repertoires in COVID-19. About the research overall: COVID-19 samples, acute and convalescent, were from the United States, Italy and Spain.

Generated by immunoSEQ multiplex PCR, the TCRdb table keeps only in-frame clones and is missing some. Of hundreds of thousands of clones in the sample, about 81% were seen once. Germline V CDR1 and CDR2: MNHEY, SVGAGI. The CDR3 is made up of 15 amino acids. The V segment lost 6 bases and the J segment 2 bases; nucleotides outside the gene matches: 10. Source material: peripheral blood. This TCR was recovered from a woman aged 55-69 years with active or convalescent COVID-19. The chain recombines TRBV6-5 with TRBJ2-7; 7 positions match TRBD1. CDR3 coding DNA: TGTGCCAGCAGAAAGGGACAGAACCGACCCTACGAGCAGTACTTC. Its protein is CASRKGQNRPYEQYF.